This is a list of T cell receptor beta chains from one sample in a study of blood T cell repertoires in COVID-19. This table comes from immunoSEQ multiplex PCR, and its TCRdb copy is limited to in-frame clones, with some not included. Of approximately 280,000 clones listed, around 89% are singletons. The sample was peripheral blood. The receptors were gathered from a man in his forties with acute or convalescent COVID-19. Both conserved end residues are part of each CDR3. Fields, in order: clone size, V gene, D gene, J gene, CDR3 protein. D genes are given only for firm matches. Expanded clones are given a class, and other clones once, few, many or no size at all.

>.|TRBV25-1|.|TRBJ1-2
CASSTEFYGYTF
>.|TRBV6-5|.|TRBJ1-3
CASTSPGNTIYF
>.|TRBV5-1|.|TRBJ1-1
CASSAPERGNLNTEAFF
>once|TRBV9|TRBD1|TRBJ1-2
CASSAYPGQENYGYTF
>few|TRBV30|TRBD1|TRBJ1-6
CAWSPTGGADSPLHF
>.|TRBV28|TRBD1|TRBJ2-2
CASSSLKTGGPGELFF
>.|TRBV12-3/TRBV12-4|.|TRBJ2-1
CASSFKNNEQFF
>.|TRBV9|.|TRBJ2-3
CASSARGADTQYF
>.|TRBV9|TRBD2|TRBJ2-2
CASSAQRGGLSGELFF
>.|TRBV19|TRBD1|TRBJ1-1
CASSSWTGSTEAFF
>.|TRBV4-2|.|TRBJ2-1
CASRQTTGGEQFF
>.|TRBV6-5|TRBD1|TRBJ2-2
CASSWTGPDTGELFF
>.|TRBV9|.|TRBJ2-1
CASSVLVRGNEQFF
>.|TRBV3-1/TRBV3-2|TRBD1|TRBJ1-2
CASSSFDRGGYTF
>.|TRBV13|.|TRBJ1-2
CASSLGTDNYGYTF
>.|TRBV14|TRBD1|TRBJ1-1
CASSPNRGYTEAFF
>.|TRBV6-1|.|TRBJ2-3
CASSDLPGGTDTQYF
>.|TRBV19|.|TRBJ1-6
CASSIDRGRANSPLHF
>.|TRBV9|TRBD1|TRBJ1-1
CASSATRDRGRRTNTEAFF
>.|TRBV20-1|TRBD1|TRBJ1-4
CSALDRFELFF
>few|TRBV9|.|TRBJ1-3
CASSAGQLGNTIYF
>.|TRBV7-8|TRBD1|TRBJ2-3
CASSSTDRGRTDTQYF
>few|TRBV27|TRBD1|TRBJ1-2
CASSPISTGGRGGYTF
>once|TRBV27|.|TRBJ1-1
CASSLLRGTEAFF
>few|TRBV3-1/TRBV3-2|TRBD2|TRBJ2-1
CASSSQSGGAWNEQFF
>.|TRBV30|.|TRBJ1-2
CAWSVEIFGGYTF
>few|TRBV24-1|TRBD1|TRBJ2-1
CATNPGQGEHEQFF
>.|TRBV6-5|.|TRBJ1-5
CASSYSRVQPQHF
>few|TRBV6-6|.|TRBJ1-2
CASSPGINYGYTF
>.|TRBV18|.|TRBJ2-2
CASSPRAGASTGELFF
>.|TRBV27|.|TRBJ1-1
CASSFSTLSGTEAFF
>few|TRBV24-1|.|TRBJ1-5
CATSDGRTNQPQHF
>.|TRBV5-4|.|TRBJ2-3
CASRRTSDGSSTDTQYF
>.|TRBV29-1|TRBD1|TRBJ1-4
CSVRDRGWEKLFF
>.|TRBV29-1|TRBD2|TRBJ2-1
CSVEGTRSDEQFF
>once|TRBV2|.|TRBJ1-5
CASSEISNQPQHF
>.|TRBV2|.|TRBJ1-2
CASSGETATNYGYTF
>.|TRBV7-9|TRBD1|TRBJ2-1
CASNVRDRDNEQFF
>.|TRBV11-2|.|TRBJ1-1
CASSTHIGPTGTSAFF
>.|TRBV7-2|.|TRBJ2-1
CASSPRQAYNEQFF
>.|TRBV2|TRBD1|TRBJ1-1
CASTGQQNTEAFF